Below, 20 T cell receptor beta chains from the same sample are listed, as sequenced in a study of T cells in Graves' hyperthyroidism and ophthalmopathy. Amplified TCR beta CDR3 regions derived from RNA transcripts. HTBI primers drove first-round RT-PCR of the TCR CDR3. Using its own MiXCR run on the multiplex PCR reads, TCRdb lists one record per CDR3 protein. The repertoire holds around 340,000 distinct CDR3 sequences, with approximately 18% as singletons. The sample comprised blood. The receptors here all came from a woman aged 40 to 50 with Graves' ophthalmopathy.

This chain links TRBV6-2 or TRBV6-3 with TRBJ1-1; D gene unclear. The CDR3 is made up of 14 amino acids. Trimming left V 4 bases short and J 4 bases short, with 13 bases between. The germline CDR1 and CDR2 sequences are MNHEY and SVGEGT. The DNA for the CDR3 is TGTGCCAGCAGTTCAAGGCTTCAAGCCACTGAAGCTTTCTTT. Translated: CASSSRLQATEAFF.

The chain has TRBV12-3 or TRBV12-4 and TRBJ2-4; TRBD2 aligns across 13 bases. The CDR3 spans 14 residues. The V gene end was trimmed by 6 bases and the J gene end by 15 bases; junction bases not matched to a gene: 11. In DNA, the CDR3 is TGTGCCAGCAGCCGACTAGCGGGAGGCCGATTTTTGTACTTC. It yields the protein CASSRLAGGRFLYF.

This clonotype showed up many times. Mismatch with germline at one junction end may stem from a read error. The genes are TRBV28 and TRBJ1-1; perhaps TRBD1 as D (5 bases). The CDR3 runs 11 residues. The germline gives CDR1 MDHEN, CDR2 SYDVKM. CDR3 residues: CANSSNRKAFF. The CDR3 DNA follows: TGTGCCAACAGTTCAAACAGGAAAGCTTTCTTT.

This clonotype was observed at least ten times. The DNA for the CDR3 is TGTGCCAGCAGTCATTCCGGCCGGAAACGGGAGACCCAGTACTTC. It codes for CASSHSGRKRETQYF. The chain couples TRBV12-3 or TRBV12-4 to TRBJ2-5; D call uncertain. The V end lost 5 bases, the J end lost 5 bases, and 18 bases lay between the germline ends. The CDR3 length is 15 residues.

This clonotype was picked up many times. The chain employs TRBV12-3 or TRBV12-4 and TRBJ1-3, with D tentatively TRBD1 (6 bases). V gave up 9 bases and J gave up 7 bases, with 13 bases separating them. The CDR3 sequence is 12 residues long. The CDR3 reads CASCHRANTIYF. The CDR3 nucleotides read TGTGCCAGTTGCCACAGGGCGAACACCATATATTTT.

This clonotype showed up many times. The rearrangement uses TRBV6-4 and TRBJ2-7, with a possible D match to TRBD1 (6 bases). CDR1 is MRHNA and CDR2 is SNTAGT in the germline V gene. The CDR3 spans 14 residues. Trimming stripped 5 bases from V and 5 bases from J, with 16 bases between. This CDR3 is CASSYLGTRNEQYF. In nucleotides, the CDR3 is TGTGCCAGCAGTTATCTCGGGACAAGGAACGAGCAGTACTTC.

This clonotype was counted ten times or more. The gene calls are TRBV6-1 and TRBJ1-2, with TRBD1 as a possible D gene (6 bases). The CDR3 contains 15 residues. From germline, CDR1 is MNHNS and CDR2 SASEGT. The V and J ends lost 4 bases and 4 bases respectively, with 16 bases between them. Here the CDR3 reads CASSGRTASGYGYTF. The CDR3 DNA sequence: TGTGCCAGCAGTGGCCGGACAGCCTCGGGCTATGGCTACACCTTC.

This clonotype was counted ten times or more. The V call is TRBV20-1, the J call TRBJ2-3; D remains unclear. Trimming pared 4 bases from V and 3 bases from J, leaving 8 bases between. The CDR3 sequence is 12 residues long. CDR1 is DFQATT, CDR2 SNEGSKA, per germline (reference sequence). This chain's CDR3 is CSAIQKTDTQYF. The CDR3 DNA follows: TGCAGTGCTATACAGAAGACAGATACGCAGTATTTT.

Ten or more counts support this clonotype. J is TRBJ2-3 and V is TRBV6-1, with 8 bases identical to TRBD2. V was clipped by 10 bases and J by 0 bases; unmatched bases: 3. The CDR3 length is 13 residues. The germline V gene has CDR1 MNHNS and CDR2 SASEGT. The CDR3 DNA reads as TGTGCCACTACTAGCGGCAGCACAGATACGCAGTATTTT. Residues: CATTSGSTDTQYF.

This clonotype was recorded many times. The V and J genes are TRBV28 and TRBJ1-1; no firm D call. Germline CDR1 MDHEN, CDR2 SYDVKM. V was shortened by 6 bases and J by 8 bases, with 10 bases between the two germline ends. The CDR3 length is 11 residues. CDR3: CASSAPREAFF. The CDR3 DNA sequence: TGTGCCAGCAGCGCCCCGCGGGAAGCTTTCTTT.

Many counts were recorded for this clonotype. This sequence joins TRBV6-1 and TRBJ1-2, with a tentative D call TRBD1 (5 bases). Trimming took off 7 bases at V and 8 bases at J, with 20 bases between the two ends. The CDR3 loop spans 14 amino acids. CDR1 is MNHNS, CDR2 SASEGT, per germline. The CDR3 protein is CASTHGGEAWGYTF. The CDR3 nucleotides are TGTGCCAGCACCCATGGAGGGGAGGCTTGGGGCTACACCTTC.

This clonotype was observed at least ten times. For the CDR3, the DNA is TGTGCCAGCAGCTTTCTAGCGGGAGCAGGCCAAGAGACCCAGTACTTC. Translation: CASSFLAGAGQETQYF. J is TRBJ2-5 and V is TRBV7-9; 10 bases align to TRBD2. The CDR3 sequence is 16 residues long. Germline CDR1 is SEHNR and CDR2 is FQNEAQ (reference sequence). V was pared by 3 bases and J by 1 base, with 5 bases of the junction left unmatched.

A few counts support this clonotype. The CDR3 coding sequence is TGTGCCAGCCTTCGTAATGAAGGGGCATCCTATGGCTACACCTTC. Protein sequence: CASLRNEGASYGYTF. The chain carries TRBV6-2 or TRBV6-3 and TRBJ1-2; tentative D call: TRBD1 (5 bases). The germline V and J ends were trimmed by 8 bases and 4 bases, with 20 bases remaining between them. The CDR3 runs to 15 residues. Per germline, CDR1 MNHEY and CDR2 SVGEGT.

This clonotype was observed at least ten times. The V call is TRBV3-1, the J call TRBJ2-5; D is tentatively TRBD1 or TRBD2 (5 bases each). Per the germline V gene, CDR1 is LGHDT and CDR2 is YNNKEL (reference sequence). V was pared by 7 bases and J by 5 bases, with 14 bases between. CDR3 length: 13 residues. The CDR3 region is CASTPMWGETQYF. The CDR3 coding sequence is TGTGCCAGCACCCCAATGTGGGGGGAGACCCAGTACTTC.

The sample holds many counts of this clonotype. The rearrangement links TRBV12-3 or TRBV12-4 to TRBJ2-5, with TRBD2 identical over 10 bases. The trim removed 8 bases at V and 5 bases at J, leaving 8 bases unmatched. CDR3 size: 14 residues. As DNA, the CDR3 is TGTGCCAGCTGGGCTAGCGGGAGTGGCGAGACCCAGTACTTC. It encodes CASWASGSGETQYF.

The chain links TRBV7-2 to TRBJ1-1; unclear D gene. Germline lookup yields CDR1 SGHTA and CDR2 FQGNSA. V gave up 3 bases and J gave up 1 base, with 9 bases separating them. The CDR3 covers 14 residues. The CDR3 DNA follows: TGTGCCAGCAGCTTTTACCCGGCGAACACTGAAGCTTTCTTT. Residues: CASSFYPANTEAFF.

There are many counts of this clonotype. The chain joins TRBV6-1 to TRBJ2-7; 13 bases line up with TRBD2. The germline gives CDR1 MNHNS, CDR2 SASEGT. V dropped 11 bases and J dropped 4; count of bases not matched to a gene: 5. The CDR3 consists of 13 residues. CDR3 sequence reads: CALGLAGAYEQYF. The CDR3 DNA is TGTGCCCTCGGACTAGCGGGAGCTTACGAGCAGTACTTC.

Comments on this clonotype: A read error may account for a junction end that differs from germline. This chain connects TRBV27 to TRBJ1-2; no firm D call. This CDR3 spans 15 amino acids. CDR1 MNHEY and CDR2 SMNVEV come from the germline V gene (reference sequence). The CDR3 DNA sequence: TGTGCCAGCAGTTTATCCTACCCCCAGGCAAGTGGCTACAACTTC. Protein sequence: CASSLSYPQASGYNF.

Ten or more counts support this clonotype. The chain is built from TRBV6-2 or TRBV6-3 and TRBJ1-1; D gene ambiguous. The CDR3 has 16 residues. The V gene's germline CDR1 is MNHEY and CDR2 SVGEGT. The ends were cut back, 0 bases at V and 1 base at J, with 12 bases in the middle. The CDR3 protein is CASSYSRSEGNTEAFF. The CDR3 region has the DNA TGTGCCAGCAGTTACTCCCGGAGCGAGGGGAACACTGAAGCTTTCTTT.

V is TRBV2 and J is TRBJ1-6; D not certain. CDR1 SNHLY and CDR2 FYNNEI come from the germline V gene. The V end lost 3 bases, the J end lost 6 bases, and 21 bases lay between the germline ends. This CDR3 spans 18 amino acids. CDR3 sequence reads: CASSDDSRESPPNSPLHF. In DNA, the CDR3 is TGTGCCAGCAGTGACGATTCGAGAGAGAGTCCCCCTAATTCACCCCTCCACTTT.